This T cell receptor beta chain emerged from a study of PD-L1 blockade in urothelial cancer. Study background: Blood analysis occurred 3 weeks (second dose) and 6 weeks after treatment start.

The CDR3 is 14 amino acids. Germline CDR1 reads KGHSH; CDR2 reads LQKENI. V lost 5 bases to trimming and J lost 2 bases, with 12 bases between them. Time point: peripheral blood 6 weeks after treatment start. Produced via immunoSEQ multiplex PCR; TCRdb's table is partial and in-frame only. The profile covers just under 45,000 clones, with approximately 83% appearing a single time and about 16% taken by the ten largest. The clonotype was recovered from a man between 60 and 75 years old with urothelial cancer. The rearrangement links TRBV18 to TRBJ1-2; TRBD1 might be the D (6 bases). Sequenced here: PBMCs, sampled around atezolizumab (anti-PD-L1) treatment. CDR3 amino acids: CASSRAGENYGYTF. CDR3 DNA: TGTGCCAGCTCAAGGGCAGGGGAGAACTATGGCTACACCTTC.